This TCR beta chain is drawn from a study of cytomegalovirus exposure and HLA in healthy donors. V was clipped by 1 base and J by 5 bases, with 12 bases between them. The CDR3 contains 13 residues. Per the germline V gene, CDR1 is SQVTM and CDR2 is ANQGSEA. The PCR used 60 Vbeta and 13 Jbeta primers. Clones were sequenced by immunoSEQ multiplex PCR, and TCRdb holds only the in-frame ones, with some missing. The repertoire consists of 100,000 to 150,000 clones, with around three quarters occurring once and the leading ten covering 7.5% to 9.5%. Sequencing was carried out using PBMCs. V usage is TRBV29-1 and J usage is TRBJ2-7, with D tentatively TRBD2 (6 bases). This receptor was taken from a young man in good health and CMV-seropositive. The CDR3 region is CSVEGPAGHEQYF. The DNA for the CDR3 is TGCAGCGTTGAAGGGCCGGCGGGGCACGAGCAGTACTTC.